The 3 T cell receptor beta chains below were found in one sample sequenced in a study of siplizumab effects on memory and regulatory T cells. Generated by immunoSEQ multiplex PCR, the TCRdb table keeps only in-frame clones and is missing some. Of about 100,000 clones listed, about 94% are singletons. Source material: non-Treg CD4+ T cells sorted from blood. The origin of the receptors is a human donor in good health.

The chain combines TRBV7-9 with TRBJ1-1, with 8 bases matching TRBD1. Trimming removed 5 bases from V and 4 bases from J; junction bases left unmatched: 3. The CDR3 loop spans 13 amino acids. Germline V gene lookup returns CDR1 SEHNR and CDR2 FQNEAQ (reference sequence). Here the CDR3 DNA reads TGTGCCAGCAGCGTTACAGGGGGCACTGAAGCTTTCTTT. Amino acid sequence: CASSVTGGTEAFF.

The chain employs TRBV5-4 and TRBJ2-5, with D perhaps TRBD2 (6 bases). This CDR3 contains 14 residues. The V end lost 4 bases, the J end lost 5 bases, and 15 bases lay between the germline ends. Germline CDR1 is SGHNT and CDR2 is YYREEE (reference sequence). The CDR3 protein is CASSKQLAPETQYF. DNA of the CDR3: TGTGCCAGCAGCAAACAACTAGCTCCGGAGACCCAGTACTTC.

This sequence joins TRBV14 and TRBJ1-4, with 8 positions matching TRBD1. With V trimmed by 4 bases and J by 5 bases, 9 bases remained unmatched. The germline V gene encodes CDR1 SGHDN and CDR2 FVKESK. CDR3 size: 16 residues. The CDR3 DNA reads TGTGCCAGCAGCCCGCTGGGACAGGTGGAGAATGAAAAACTGTTTTTT. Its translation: CASSPLGQVENEKLFF.